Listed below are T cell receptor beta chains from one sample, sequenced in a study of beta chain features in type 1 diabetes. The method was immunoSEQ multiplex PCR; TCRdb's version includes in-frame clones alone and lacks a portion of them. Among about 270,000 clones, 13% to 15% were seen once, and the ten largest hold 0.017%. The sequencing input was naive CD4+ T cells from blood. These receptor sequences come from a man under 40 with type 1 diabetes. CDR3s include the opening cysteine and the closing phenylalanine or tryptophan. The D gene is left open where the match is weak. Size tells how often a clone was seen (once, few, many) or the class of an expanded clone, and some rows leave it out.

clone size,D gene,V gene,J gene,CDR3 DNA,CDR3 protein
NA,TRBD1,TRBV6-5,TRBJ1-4,TGTGCCAGCAGTTACGCTGGGACAGCTAATGAAAAACTGTTTTTT,CASSYAGTANEKLFF
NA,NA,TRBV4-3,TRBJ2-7,TGCGCCAGCAGCCCCCAAGCCGGGACAGCGGGCTACGAGCAGTACTTC,CASSPQAGTAGYEQYF
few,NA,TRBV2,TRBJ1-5,TGTGCCAGCAGAGCCGGGATCAATCAGCCCCAGCATTTT,CASRAGINQPQHF
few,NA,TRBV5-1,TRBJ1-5,TGCGCCAGCAGCTTGGAGGGGAGCAATCAGCCCCAGCATTTT,CASSLEGSNQPQHF
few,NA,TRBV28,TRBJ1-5,TGTGCCAGCAGCCCCTCGAATCAGCCCCAGCATTTT,CASSPSNQPQHF
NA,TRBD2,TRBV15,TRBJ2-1,TGTGCCACCAGCAGAGATATCCTAGCGGGTCTTATATACAATGAGCAGTTCTTC,CATSRDILAGLIYNEQFF
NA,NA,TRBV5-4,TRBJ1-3,TGTGCCAGCAGCTTCGGTACCGCTGGAAACACCATATATTTT,CASSFGTAGNTIYF
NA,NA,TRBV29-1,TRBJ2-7,TGCAGCGGGCGGACAGATTACGAGCAGTACTTC,CSGRTDYEQYF
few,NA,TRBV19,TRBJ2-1,TGTGCCAGTAGCGGTGCCCACAATGAGCAGTTCTTC,CASSGAHNEQFF
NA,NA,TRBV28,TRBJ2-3,TGTGCCAGCAGTTGGGGGGCAGATACGCAGTATTTT,CASSWGADTQYF
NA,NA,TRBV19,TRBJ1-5,TGTGCCAGTAGGACAGCTAGCAATCAGCCCCAGCATTTT,CASRTASNQPQHF
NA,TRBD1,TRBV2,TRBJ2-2,TGTGCCAGCAGTGAGACCCGGACAGGGCGGACCGGGGAGCTGTTTTTT,CASSETRTGRTGELFF
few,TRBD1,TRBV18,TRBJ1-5,TGTGCCAGCTCGTGGACAGGAAGTAATCAGCCCCAGCATTTT,CASSWTGSNQPQHF
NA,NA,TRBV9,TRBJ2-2,TGTGCCAGCAGCGTTGCAGGGTCGAACACCGGGGAGCTGTTTTTT,CASSVAGSNTGELFF
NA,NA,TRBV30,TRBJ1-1,TGTGCCTGGAGGGGGAGACTCACTGAAGCTTTCTTT,CAWRGRLTEAFF
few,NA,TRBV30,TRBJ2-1,TGTGCCTGGATAAAAAGGGGCGATGGCAATGAGCAGTTCTTC,CAWIKRGDGNEQFF
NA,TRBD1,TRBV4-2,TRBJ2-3,TGTGCCAGCAGCCGGACAGGGGAGACCTCGGATACGCAGTATTTT,CASSRTGETSDTQYF
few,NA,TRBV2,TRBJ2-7,TGTGCCAGCAAACGATACTCCAACTACGAGCAGTACTTC,CASKRYSNYEQYF
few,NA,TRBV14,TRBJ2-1,TGTGCCAGCAGCCAAGACCGGGACACAACCTACAATGAGCAGTTCTTC,CASSQDRDTTYNEQFF
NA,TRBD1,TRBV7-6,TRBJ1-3,TGTGCCAGCAGCTTAAGGCCCCTGACAGGGGGCTCTGGAAACACCATATATTTT,CASSLRPLTGGSGNTIYF
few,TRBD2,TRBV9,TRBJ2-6,TGTGCCAGCAGCGTAGGCGGGGGGGCTGGGGCCAACGTCCTGACTTTC,CASSVGGGAGANVLTF
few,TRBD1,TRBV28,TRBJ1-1,TGTGCCAGCAGTTGGACAGGGGTCACTGAAGCTTTCTTT,CASSWTGVTEAFF
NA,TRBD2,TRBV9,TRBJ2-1,TGTGCCAGCAGCCCTAGGGGGGCGGGAGGGGGTCTCGTGAATGAGCAGTTCTTC,CASSPRGAGGGLVNEQFF
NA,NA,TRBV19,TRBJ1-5,TGTGCCAGTAGTGTGAGGGATGCGCCCCAGCATTTT,CASSVRDAPQHF
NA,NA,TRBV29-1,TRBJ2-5,TGCAGCGTGGGAGGGGCGGGACAGGAGTACTTC,CSVGGAGQEYF
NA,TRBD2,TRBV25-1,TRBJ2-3,TGTGCCAGCAGCCGACTAGCGGGAGGAACAGATACGCAGTATTTT,CASSRLAGGTDTQYF
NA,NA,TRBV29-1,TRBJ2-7,TGCAGCGTTGAACGTTTCCGAGAAGGGAACGAAGGGGCCTACGAGCAGTACTTC,CSVERFREGNEGAYEQYF
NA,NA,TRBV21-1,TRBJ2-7,TGTGCCAGCCCGCGGCGAGACGAGCAGTACTTC,CASPRRDEQYF
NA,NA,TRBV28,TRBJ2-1,TGTGCCGAGAGTGCCAACCTCGGCTACAATGAGCAGTTCTTC,CAESANLGYNEQFF
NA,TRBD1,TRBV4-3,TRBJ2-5,TGCGCCAGCAGCCAAACCGGGACAGGGGGATCGGCGACCCAGTACTTC,CASSQTGTGGSATQYF
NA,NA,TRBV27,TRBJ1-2,TGTGCCAGCAGGCCGACAGGCCACTATGGCTACACCTTC,CASRPTGHYGYTF
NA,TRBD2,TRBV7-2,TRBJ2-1,TGTGCCAGCAGCTCAGCGGGAGGACAGTTCTTC,CASSSAGGQFF
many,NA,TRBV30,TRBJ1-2,TGTGCCTGGAGAGGCAGGGGCTATGGCTACACCTTC,CAWRGRGYGYTF
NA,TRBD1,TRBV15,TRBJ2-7,TGTGCCACCAGCAGAGATCCTACAGGGGGCCGGGACGAGCAGTACTTC,CATSRDPTGGRDEQYF
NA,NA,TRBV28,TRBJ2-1,TGTGCCAGCAGTTTGGTGGGAGCGGGTGAGCAGTTCTTC,CASSLVGAGEQFF
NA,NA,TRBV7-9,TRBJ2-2,TGTGCCAGCAGCTTAGACAGACGAGACACCGGGGAGCTGTTTTTT,CASSLDRRDTGELFF
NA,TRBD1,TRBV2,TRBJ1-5,TGTGCCAGCAGTCACCAGGGGGTCGATCAGCCCCAGCATTTT,CASSHQGVDQPQHF
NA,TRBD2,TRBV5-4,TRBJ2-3,TGTGCCAGCAGCTTGGGACTAGCGGGTGCGGATACGCAGTATTTT,CASSLGLAGADTQYF
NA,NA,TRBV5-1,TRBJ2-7,TGCGCCAGCAGTCGGGACATCTACGAGCAGTACTTC,CASSRDIYEQYF
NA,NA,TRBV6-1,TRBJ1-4,TGTGCCAGCAGGAGCTACAGGGAGAGGGTTGAAAAACTGTTTTTT,CASRSYRERVEKLFF
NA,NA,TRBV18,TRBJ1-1,TGTGCCAGCTCACCTTCGGTGAACACTGAAGCTTTCTTT,CASSPSVNTEAFF
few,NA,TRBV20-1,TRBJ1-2,TGCAGTGCTAGCGGTTATGGCTACACCTTC,CSASGYGYTF
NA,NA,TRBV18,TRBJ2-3,TGTGCCAGCTCACCCGAGGTTGGTGTGGCAGATACGCAGTATTTT,CASSPEVGVADTQYF
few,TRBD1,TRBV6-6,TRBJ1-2,TGTGCCAGCCTTCAAACAGGGGGCGGCAGCTACACCTTC,CASLQTGGGSYTF
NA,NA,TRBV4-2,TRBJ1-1,TGTGCCAGCAGCCAAGAATGGCACACTGAAGCTTTCTTT,CASSQEWHTEAFF
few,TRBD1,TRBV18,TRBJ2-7,TGTGCCAGCTCACTCGACGACAGGGCCACCTACGAGCAGTACTTC,CASSLDDRATYEQYF
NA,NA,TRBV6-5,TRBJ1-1,TGTGCCAGCAGTTTGTCGACAGCTTATTCTGAAGCTTTCTTT,CASSLSTAYSEAFF
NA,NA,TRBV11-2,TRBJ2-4,TGTGCCAGCAGCTTAGATCCGGGGAACCAAAACATTCAGTACTTC,CASSLDPGNQNIQYF
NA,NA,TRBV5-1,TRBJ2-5,TGCGCCAGCAGCCCCACAGGGGGGGGTGAGACCCAGTACTTC,CASSPTGGGETQYF
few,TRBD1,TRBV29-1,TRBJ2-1,TGCAGCGTTTCCGGGACAGGGGCTAGTGAGCAGTTCTTC,CSVSGTGASEQFF